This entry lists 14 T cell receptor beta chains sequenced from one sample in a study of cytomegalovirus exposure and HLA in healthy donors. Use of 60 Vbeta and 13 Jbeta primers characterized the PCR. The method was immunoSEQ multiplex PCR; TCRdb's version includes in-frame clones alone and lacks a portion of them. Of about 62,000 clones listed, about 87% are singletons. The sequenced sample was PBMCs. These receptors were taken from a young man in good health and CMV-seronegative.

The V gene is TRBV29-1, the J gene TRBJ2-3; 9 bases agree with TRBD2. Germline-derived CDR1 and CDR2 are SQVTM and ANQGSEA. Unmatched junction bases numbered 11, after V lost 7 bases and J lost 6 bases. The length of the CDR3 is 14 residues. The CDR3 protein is CSAVVSGGQDTQYF. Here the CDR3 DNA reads TGCAGCGCAGTGGTTAGCGGGGGACAGGATACGCAGTATTTT.

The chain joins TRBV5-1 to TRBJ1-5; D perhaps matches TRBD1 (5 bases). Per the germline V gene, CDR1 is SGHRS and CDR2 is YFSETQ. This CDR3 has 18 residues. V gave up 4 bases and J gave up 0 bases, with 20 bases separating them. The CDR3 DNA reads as TGCGCCAGCAGCGAGAGTCCCCGGGACTACCTTAGCAATCAGCCCCAGCATTTT. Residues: CASSESPRDYLSNQPQHF.

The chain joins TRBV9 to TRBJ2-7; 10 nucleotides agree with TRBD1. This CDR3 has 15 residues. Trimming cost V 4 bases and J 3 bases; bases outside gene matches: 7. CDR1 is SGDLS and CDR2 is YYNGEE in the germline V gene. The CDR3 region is CASSPADRGFYEQYF. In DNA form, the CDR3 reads TGTGCCAGCAGCCCCGCGGACAGGGGGTTCTACGAGCAGTACTTC.

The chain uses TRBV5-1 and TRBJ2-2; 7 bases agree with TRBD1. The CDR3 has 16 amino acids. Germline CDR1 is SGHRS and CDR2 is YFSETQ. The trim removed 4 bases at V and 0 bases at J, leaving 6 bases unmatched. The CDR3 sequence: CASSPGQTTNTGELFF. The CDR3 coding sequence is TGCGCCAGCAGCCCGGGACAGACCACGAACACCGGGGAGCTGTTTTTT.

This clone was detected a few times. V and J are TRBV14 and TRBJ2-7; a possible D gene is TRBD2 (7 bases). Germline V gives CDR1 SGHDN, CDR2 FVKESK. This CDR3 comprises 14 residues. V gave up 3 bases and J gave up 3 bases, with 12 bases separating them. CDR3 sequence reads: CASSQGRGIYEQYF. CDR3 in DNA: TGTGCCAGCAGCCAGGGGAGGGGGATCTACGAGCAGTACTTC.

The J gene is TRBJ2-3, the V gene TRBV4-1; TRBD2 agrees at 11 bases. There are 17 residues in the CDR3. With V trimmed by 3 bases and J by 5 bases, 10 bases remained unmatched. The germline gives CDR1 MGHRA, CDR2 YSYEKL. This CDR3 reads CASSQTTSGELQDTQYF. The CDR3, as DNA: TGCGCCAGCAGCCAGACGACTAGCGGGGAGTTACAAGATACGCAGTATTTT.

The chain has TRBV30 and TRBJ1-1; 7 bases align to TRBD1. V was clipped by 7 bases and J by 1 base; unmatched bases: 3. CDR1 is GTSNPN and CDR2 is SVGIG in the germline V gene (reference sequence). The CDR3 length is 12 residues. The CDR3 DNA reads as TGTGCCTCAGACAGGGCGAACACTGAAGCTTTCTTT. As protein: CASDRANTEAFF.

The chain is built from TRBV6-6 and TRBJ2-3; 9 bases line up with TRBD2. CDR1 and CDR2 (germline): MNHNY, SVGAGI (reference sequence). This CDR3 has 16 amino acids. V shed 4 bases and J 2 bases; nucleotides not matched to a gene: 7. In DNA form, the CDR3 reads TGTGCCAGCAGTTCCCCCTCTAGCGGGACCACAGATACGCAGTATTTT. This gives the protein CASSSPSSGTTDTQYF.

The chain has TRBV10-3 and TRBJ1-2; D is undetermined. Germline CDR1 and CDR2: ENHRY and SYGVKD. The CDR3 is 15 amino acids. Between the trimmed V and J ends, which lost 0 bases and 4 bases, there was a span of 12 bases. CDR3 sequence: CAISESKDTIYGYTF. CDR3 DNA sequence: TGTGCCATCAGTGAGTCGAAAGACACCATCTATGGCTACACCTTC.

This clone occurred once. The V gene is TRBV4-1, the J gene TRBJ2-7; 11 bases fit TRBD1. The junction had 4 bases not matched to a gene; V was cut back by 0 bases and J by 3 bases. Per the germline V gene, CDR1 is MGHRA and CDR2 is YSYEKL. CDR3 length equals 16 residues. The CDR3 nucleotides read TGCGCCAGCAGCCAAGATAAGGGGACAGGGGGCTACGAGCAGTACTTC. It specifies CASSQDKGTGGYEQYF.

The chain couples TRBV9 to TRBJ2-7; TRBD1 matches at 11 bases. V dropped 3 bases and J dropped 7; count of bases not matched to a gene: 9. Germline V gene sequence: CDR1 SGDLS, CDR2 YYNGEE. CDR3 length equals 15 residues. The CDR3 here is CASSAPGQGVVEQYF. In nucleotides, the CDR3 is TGTGCCAGCAGCGCACCGGGACAGGGGGTGGTGGAGCAGTACTTC.

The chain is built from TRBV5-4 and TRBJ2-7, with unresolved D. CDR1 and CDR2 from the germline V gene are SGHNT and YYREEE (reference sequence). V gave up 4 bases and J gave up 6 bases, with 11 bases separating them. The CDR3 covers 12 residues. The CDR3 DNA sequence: TGTGCCAGCAGCGGGCAGGCCCCCGAGCAGTACTTC. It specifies CASSGQAPEQYF.

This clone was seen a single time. The CDR3 sequence is CASSNGLAGGAQQLFF. The CDR3 DNA follows: TGTGCCAGCAGCAATGGACTAGCGGGGGGGGCTCAGCAGCTGTTTTTT. V gene TRBV5-4 combines with J gene TRBJ2-2, with 15 bases that match TRBD2. This CDR3 contains 16 residues. CDR1 and CDR2 from the germline V gene are SGHNT and YYREEE (reference sequence). The V gene end was trimmed by 4 bases and the J gene end by 12 bases; junction bases not matched to a gene: 10.

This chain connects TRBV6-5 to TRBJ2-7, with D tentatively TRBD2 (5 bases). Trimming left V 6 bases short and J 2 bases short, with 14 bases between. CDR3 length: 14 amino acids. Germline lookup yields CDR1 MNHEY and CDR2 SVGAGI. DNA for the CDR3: TGTGCCAGCAGACTAGACGATAACCCCTACGAGCAGTACTTC. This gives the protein CASRLDDNPYEQYF.